Listed below are T cell receptor beta chains from one sample, sequenced in a study of cytomegalovirus exposure and HLA in healthy donors. Profiled with immunoSEQ multiplex PCR; TCRdb holds only in-frame clones, not every one. The data show some 90,000 clones, approximately 80% seen once. The sample comprised PBMCs. Every receptor here comes from a woman in her 40s in good health and CMV-seronegative. Both conserved end residues are part of each CDR3. Rows give clone size only sometimes, using once, few, many, or a class for an expanded clone.

j_call clone_size cdr3_length v_call cdr3_aa
TRBJ1-5 once 16 TRBV6-6 CASSYELRLPPQPQHF
TRBJ1-1 . 15 TRBV6-1 CASSSSHLMNTEAFF
TRBJ2-3 . 21 TRBV27 CASSSGGRLAGDLWSTDTQYF
TRBJ1-3 . 14 TRBV7-2 CASSRDNSGNTIYF
TRBJ2-1 few 13 TRBV29-1 CSVEDGSNNEQFF
TRBJ2-1 . 12 TRBV18 CASSPGGYEQFF
TRBJ2-5 . 15 TRBV25-1 CASSSSQGGREEQYF
TRBJ1-2 . 14 TRBV28 CASTQLRGIYGYTF
TRBJ2-5 . 16 TRBV5-6 CASSWTDRGFQETQYF
TRBJ2-1 . 16 TRBV27 CASSADPLAGVGRGFF
TRBJ1-4 . 15 TRBV7-2 CASSVNRPTNEKLFF